This T cell receptor (beta chain) is from a study of shared clonotypes between healthy human individuals. Study-wide results and limits: Only a few donors were included, so the genetic and exposure-history diversity represented was limited.

The study enrolled healthy HIV-negative adults without recent acute infections or vaccinations as donors. Germline lookup yields CDR1 MNHNY and CDR2 SVGAGI (reference sequence). The CDR3 totals 14 residues. The J segment lost 6 bases and the V segment lost 6 bases, leaving 4 bases of the junction unmatched. The table lists this clone with a count of one. The antigen is not known. TCRdb keeps only in-frame clones here, not all; method: immunoSEQ multiplex PCR. This table holds under 200,000 clones, over 85% found once. This TCR was sampled from a young woman in good health. Sample: naive CD4+ T cells sorted from blood. This sample's subset: CD45RA+ positively selected. The chain combines TRBV6-6 with TRBJ2-1; TRBD2 matches at 11 bases. The CDR3 coding sequence is TGTGCCAGCAGACTAGCGGGAGATCTCAATGAGCAGTTCTTC. Its translation: CASRLAGDLNEQFF.